This T cell receptor (beta chain) was sequenced for a study of blood T cell repertoires in COVID-19. Study-level background: The origin of the acute and convalescent COVID-19 samples was the United States, Italy and Spain. PBMCs, B-cell-depleted T cells, or T cells were the source of the cDNA or gDNA that made up the material.

Per the germline V gene, CDR1 is SQVTM and CDR2 is ANQGSEA. This CDR3 comprises 13 residues. V lost 1 base, J lost 3 bases, and 8 bases lay in between. Authors' methods: Amplification from reference gene primers served as the basis for estimated nucleated cell counts. The data were produced by immunoSEQ multiplex PCR, yet TCRdb's version contains in-frame clones alone and is incomplete. That table furnishes V, J and clone size, whereas the DNA furnished D and trimming. The sample holds tens of thousands of clones; over 70% are singletons and the top ten take roughly 5%. The source of this sequence is a man aged 50 to 59 with active COVID-19. Sequenced material: peripheral blood. This chain connects TRBV29-1 to TRBJ2-3, with a weak D call TRBD1 (5 bases). CDR3 protein: CSVEGKGTDTQYF. CDR3 sequence (DNA): TGCAGCGTTGAAGGGAAGGGGACAGATACGCAGTATTTT.